The clone carrying this TCR beta chain has just one count. Germline and junction disagree at one end, which may indicate a read error. This sample is part of a study of human T cells and chemical hapten exposure. Germline CDR1 is SGHTA and CDR2 is FQGNSA. The CDR3 is 17 residues long. The time point: patch test 1, 2 weeks after DPC sensitization. This sample's treatment: therapeutic diphenylcyclopropenone sensitization with weekly scalp DPC. MiXCR, run by TCRdb on the RACE reads, gives a single entry per CDR3 protein. Among roughly 200,000 distinct CDR3 sequences, approximately 20% were seen once, and the ten largest hold approximately 6.7%.

The clonotype comes from a woman aged 45-59 years with alopecia areata. Some clones in this sample may be carry-over from other donors' samples. The chain employs TRBV7-2 and TRBJ2-2; 9 bases fit TRBD1. The source material was whole blood, sampled in connection with sensitization to the hapten diphenylcyclopropenone (DPC). The CDR3 here is CANSPLGDRVSAGELFF. CDR3 coding DNA: TGTGCCAACAGCCCCCTGGGGGACAGGGTATCTGCCGGGGAGCTGTTTTTT.